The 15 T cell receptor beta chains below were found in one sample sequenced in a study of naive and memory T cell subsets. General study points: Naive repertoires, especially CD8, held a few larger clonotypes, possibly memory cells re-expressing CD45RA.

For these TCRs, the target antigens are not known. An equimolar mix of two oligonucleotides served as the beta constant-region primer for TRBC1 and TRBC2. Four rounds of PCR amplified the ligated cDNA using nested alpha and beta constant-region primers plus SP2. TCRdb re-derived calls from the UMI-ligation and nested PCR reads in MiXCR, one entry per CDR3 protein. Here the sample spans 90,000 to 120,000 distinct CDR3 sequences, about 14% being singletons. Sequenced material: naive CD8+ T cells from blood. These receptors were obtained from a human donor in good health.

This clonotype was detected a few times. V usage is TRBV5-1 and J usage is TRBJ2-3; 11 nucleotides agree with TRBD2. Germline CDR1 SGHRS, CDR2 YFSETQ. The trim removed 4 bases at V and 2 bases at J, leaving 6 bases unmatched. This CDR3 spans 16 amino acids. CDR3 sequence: CASSLLLAGATDTQYF. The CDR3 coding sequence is TGCGCCAGCAGCCTCCTACTAGCGGGAGCCACAGATACGCAGTATTTT.

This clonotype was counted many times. CDR3 loop: CASSDIEISGTATTNEKLFF. Written as DNA, the CDR3 is TGTGCCAGCAGCGACATTGAAATATCGGGGACAGCTACAACTAATGAAAAACTGTTTTTT. V and J are TRBV11-1 and TRBJ1-4; 7 positions match TRBD1. Germline trimming cut 5 bases from V and 0 bases from J; bases unmatched to any gene: 18. CDR1 SGHAT and CDR2 FQDESV come from the germline V gene (reference sequence). The CDR3 runs to 20 residues.

The CDR3, as DNA: TGTGCCAGCAGCCAAGGGGCTGGACAGGTATATGGCTACACCTTC. Residues: CASSQGAGQVYGYTF. The chain combines TRBV14 with TRBJ1-2; 7 nucleotides match TRBD1. The trim removed 1 base at V and 5 bases at J, leaving 7 bases unmatched. In germline, CDR1 is SGHDN, CDR2 FVKESK. This CDR3 region has 15 residues. Using reference TRBV14 and TRBJ1-2 for the parts outside the CDR3, the full variable domain is EAGVTQFPSHSVIEKGQTVTLRCDPISGHDNLYWYRRVMGKEIKFLLHFVKESKQDESGMPNNRFLAERTGGTYSTLKVQPAELEDSGVYFCASSQGAGQVYGYTFGSGTRLTVV.

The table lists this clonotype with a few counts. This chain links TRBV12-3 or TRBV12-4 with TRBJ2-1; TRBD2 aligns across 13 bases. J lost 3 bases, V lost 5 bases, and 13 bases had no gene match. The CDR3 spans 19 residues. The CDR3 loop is CASSTADATSGGDYNEQFF. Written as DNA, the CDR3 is TGTGCCAGCAGTACCGCAGACGCTACTAGCGGGGGGGACTACAATGAGCAGTTCTTC.

CDR3: CASSETSGIPLPYNEQFF. The CDR3 bases are TGTGCCAGCAGCGAAACTAGCGGGATTCCCCTTCCCTACAATGAGCAGTTCTTC. The chain uses TRBV11-2 and TRBJ2-1, with TRBD2 identical over 10 bases. V lost 5 bases to trimming and J lost 2 bases; unmatched junction nucleotides: 12. Germline CDR1 and CDR2: SGHAT and FQNNGV. The length of the CDR3 is 18 residues. The variable domain in full, with the rest retrieved from reference TRBV11-2 and TRBJ2-1, is EAGVAQSPRYKIIEKRQSVAFWCNPISGHATLYWYQQILGQGPKLLIQFQNNGVVDDSQLPKDRFSAERLKGVDSTLKIQPAKLEDSAVYLCASSETSGIPLPYNEQFFGPGTRLTVL.

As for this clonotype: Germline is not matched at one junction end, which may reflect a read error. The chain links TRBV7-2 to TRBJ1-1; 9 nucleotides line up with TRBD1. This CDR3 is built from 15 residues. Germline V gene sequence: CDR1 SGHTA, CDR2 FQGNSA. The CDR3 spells CARSSTGGGNTEAFF. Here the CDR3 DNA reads TGTGCCAGGAGCTCAACAGGGGGCGGGAACACTGAAGCTTTCTTT. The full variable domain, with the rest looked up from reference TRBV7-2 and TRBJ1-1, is GAGVSQSPSNKVTEKGKDVELRCDPISGHTALYWYRQSLGQGLEFLIYFQGNSAPDKSGLPSDRFSAERTGGSVSTLTIQRTQQEDSAVYLCARSSTGGGNTEAFFGQGTRLTVV.

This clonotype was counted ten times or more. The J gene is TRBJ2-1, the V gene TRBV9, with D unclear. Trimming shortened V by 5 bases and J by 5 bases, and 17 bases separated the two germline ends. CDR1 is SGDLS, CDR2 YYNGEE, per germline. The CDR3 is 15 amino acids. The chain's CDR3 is CASRGTHSPNNEQFF. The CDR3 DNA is TGTGCCAGCAGGGGTACACATAGTCCCAACAATGAGCAGTTCTTC.

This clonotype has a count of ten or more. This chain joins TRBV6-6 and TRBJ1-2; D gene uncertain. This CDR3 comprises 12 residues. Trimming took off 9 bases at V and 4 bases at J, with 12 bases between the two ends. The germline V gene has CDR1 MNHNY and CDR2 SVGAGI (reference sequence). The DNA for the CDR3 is TGTGCCAGTGTCGGGGAGAGCTATGGCTACACCTTC. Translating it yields CASVGESYGYTF.

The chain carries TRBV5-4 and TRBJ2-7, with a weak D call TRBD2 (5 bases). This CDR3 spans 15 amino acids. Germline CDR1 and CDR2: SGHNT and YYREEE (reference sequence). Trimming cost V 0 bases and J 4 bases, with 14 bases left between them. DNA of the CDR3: TGTGCCAGCAGCTTGGGCATTGGAGGCCGTTACGAGCAGTACTTC. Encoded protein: CASSLGIGGRYEQYF.

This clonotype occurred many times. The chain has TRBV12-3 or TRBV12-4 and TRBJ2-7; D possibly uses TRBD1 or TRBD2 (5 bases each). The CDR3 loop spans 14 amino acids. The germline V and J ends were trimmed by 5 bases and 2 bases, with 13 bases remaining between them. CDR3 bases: TGTGCCAGCAGTGCCCGGGACGGACCCTACGAGCAGTACTTC. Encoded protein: CASSARDGPYEQYF.

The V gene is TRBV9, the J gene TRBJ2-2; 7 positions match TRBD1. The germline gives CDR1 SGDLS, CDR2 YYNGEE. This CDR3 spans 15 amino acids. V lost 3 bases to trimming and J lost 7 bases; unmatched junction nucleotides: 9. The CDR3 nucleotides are TGTGCCAGCAGCGCCCTGACAGGGAAGAACGGGGAGCTGTTTTTT. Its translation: CASSALTGKNGELFF.

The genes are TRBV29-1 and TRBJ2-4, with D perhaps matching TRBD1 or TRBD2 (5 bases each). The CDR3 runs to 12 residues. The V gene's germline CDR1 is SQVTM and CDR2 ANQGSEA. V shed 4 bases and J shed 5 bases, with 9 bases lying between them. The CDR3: CSVGMGENIQYF. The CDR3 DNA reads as TGCAGCGTTGGGATGGGGGAAAACATTCAGTACTTC.

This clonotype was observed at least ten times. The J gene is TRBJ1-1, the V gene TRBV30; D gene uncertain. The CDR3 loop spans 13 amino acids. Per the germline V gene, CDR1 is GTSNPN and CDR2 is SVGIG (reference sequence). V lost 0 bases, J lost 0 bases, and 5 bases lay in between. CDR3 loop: CAWSVRMNTEAFF. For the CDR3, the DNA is TGTGCCTGGAGTGTTCGTATGAACACTGAAGCTTTCTTT.

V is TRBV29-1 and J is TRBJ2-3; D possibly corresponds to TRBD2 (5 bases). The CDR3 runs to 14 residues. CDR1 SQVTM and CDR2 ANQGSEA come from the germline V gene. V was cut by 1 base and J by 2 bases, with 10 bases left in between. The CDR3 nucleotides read TGCAGCGTTGAAGGACTACCCCCCACAGATACGCAGTATTTT. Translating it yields CSVEGLPPTDTQYF.

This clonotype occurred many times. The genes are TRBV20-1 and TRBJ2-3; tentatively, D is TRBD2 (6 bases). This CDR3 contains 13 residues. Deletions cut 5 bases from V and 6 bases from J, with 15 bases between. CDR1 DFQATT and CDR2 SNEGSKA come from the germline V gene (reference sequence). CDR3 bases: TGCAGTGCTCCGGGAGACCACTGGGATACGCAGTATTTT. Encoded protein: CSAPGDHWDTQYF.